The 32 T cell receptor beta chains in this list originate from one sample, sequenced in a study of siplizumab effects on memory and regulatory T cells (dated by TCRdb to the late 2010s). Libraries were built with the immunoSEQ multiplex PCR assay. The table comes from immuneACCESS by way of TCRdb, which keeps in-frame sequences with V and J called. Part of the clones is missing from these tables; in studies checked, under half for an unresolved V gene and the rest for unknown reasons. The sample contains about 82,000 clones, roughly 86% of them found a single time. Of the sample, more than 1.5% is held by the ten largest clones. Sequencing was carried out using Tregs sorted from blood. These receptors originate from a human donor in good health.

This clone came up a few times. The CDR3 DNA reads TGTGCCTGGAGTGTACAGACAGATACGCAGTATTTT. It codes for CAWSVQTDTQYF. The chain has TRBV30 and TRBJ2-3; D uncertain. The CDR3 is 12 residues long. V was shortened by 0 bases and J by 3 bases, with 4 bases between the two germline ends. Germline loops: CDR1 GTSNPN, CDR2 SVGIG (reference sequence).

This chain uses TRBV7-3 with TRBJ2-2; D is possibly TRBD2 (6 bases). CDR3 length: 13 amino acids. V shed 5 bases and J shed 6 bases, with 10 bases lying between them. Looked up from germline, CDR1 is SGHTA and CDR2 is FQGTGA. The CDR3 spells CASSPTSPGELFF. The DNA of the CDR3 is TGTGCCAGCAGCCCTACTAGCCCCGGGGAGCTGTTTTTT.

The count of this clone is one. The chain has TRBV4-2 and TRBJ1-4, with D unresolved. Looked up from germline, CDR1 is LGHNA and CDR2 is YNFKEQ. The CDR3 is 14 residues long. Trimming removed 6 bases from V and 0 bases from J, with 8 bases in between. In DNA, the CDR3 is TGTGCCAGCAGGAACTTCGCAACTAATGAAAAACTGTTTTTT. Translation gives CASRNFATNEKLFF.

The genes are TRBV5-1 and TRBJ2-7; D unclear. The CDR3 sequence is 14 residues long. V was cut by 0 bases and J by 5 bases, with 12 bases left in between. Germline-derived CDR1 and CDR2 are SGHRS and YFSETQ. This CDR3 reads CASSLDAPPDEQYF. CDR3 nucleotide sequence: TGCGCCAGCAGCTTGGACGCCCCTCCCGACGAGCAGTACTTC.

The CDR3, as DNA: TGTGCCAGCAGCTTAGACACCGGGGAGCTGTTTTTT. It specifies CASSLDTGELFF. The chain joins TRBV7-2 to TRBJ2-2; D not resolved. V was pared by 1 base and J by 3 bases, with 0 bases between. The CDR3 is made up of 12 amino acids. CDR1 SGHTA and CDR2 FQGNSA come from the germline V gene.

This clone was seen a single time. The chain links TRBV5-1 to TRBJ2-3, with 14 positions matching TRBD2. The germline V gene encodes CDR1 SGHRS and CDR2 YFSETQ. Trimming removed 0 bases from V and 3 bases from J; junction bases left unmatched: 6. CDR3 length: 18 amino acids. Written as DNA, the CDR3 is TGCGCCAGCAGCTTGGCCGGGACTAGCGGGGGAGAAACAGATACGCAGTATTTT. Its translation is CASSLAGTSGGETDTQYF.

Only a few counts were recorded for this clone. The J gene is TRBJ1-6, the V gene TRBV6-5, with 9 positions matching TRBD1. Trimming cost V 8 bases and J 13 bases; bases outside gene matches: 3. Per the germline V gene, CDR1 is MNHEY and CDR2 is SVGAGI. The CDR3 covers 11 residues. The CDR3 DNA reads TGTGCCAGCGGGACAGGGTCCCCCCTCCACTTT. This gives the protein CASGTGSPLHF.

This clone was detected only once. The chain carries TRBV5-6 and TRBJ1-2, with 7 bases that match TRBD1. Germline trimming cut 6 bases from V and 8 bases from J; bases unmatched to any gene: 7. The CDR3 length is 12 residues. CDR1 is SGHDT and CDR2 is YYEEEE in the germline V gene. CDR3 loop: CASTLTGTGYTF. CDR3 nucleotide sequence: TGTGCCAGCACCCTGACAGGGACCGGCTACACCTTC.

This chain joins TRBV5-1 and TRBJ2-5; possibly TRBD1 or TRBD2 for D (5 bases each). The germline gives CDR1 SGHRS, CDR2 YFSETQ. V was trimmed by 1 base and J by 6 bases, leaving 19 bases between them. The CDR3 spans 16 residues. The CDR3 DNA follows: TGCGCCAGCAGCTTGTCTCTAGGACTGGGGCAAAAGACCCAGTACTTC. As protein: CASSLSLGLGQKTQYF.

This chain links TRBV6-1 with TRBJ1-1; 7 positions agree with TRBD1. This CDR3 is 15 amino acids long. The trim removed 5 bases at V and 1 base at J, leaving 7 bases unmatched. CDR1 and CDR2 (germline): MNHNS, SASEGT. The CDR3 spells CASSTDRERNTEAFF. The CDR3 DNA reads TGTGCCAGCAGTACCGACAGGGAGAGGAACACTGAAGCTTTCTTT.

The rearrangement uses TRBV29-1 and TRBJ2-2; 9 bases map to TRBD1. Germline V lookup: CDR1 SQVTM, CDR2 ANQGSEA. V trimming: 7 bases; J trimming: 1 base; junction bases outside the gene matches: 1. CDR3 length: 13 amino acids. CDR3 amino acids: CSAGQGNTGELFF. CDR3 nucleotide sequence: TGCAGCGCGGGACAGGGGAACACCGGGGAGCTGTTTTTT.

The J gene is TRBJ2-2, the V gene TRBV11-3; 8 bases map to TRBD2. CDR3 size: 19 residues. Germline lookup yields CDR1 SGHNT and CDR2 YENEEA. V was clipped by 5 bases and J by 0 bases; unmatched bases: 14. CDR3 loop: CASSTSYRGGLTNTGELFF. In DNA form, the CDR3 reads TGTGCCAGCAGCACCTCTTACCGGGGGGGCCTAACGAACACCGGGGAGCTGTTTTTT.

This sequence joins TRBV6-6 and TRBJ2-3; 9 nucleotides align to TRBD1. V dropped 5 bases and J dropped 1; count of bases not matched to a gene: 1. This CDR3 contains 14 residues. Looked up from germline, CDR1 is MNHNY and CDR2 is SVGAGI (reference sequence). The chain's CDR3 is CASSRTGGTDTQYF. The CDR3 coding sequence is TGTGCCAGCAGTAGGACAGGGGGCACAGATACGCAGTATTTT.

This clone was seen just once. The chain is built from TRBV2 and TRBJ1-2; D gene unclear. V lost 5 bases and J lost 5, with 15 bases in between. Per germline, CDR1 SNHLY and CDR2 FYNNEI. The CDR3 length is 14 residues. The CDR3 spells CASSLNPLVYGYTF. CDR3 sequence (DNA): TGTGCCAGCAGTCTTAACCCCCTTGTGTATGGCTACACCTTC.

The chain has TRBV5-1 and TRBJ2-5; 8 nucleotides align to TRBD1. V shed 2 bases, J shed 8 bases, and the junction held 17 bases outside the gene matches. The CDR3 contains 17 residues. Germline assignment: CDR1 SGHRS and CDR2 YFSETQ. CDR3 in DNA: TGCGCCAGCAGCTTCGGGGGACAGGAGGTGAAAGTAGGAACCCAGTACTTC. It is translated as CASSFGGQEVKVGTQYF.

The V and J genes are TRBV7-3 and TRBJ2-1, with 8 positions matching TRBD2. Trimming took 5 bases from V and 9 from J; bases not matched to a gene: 9. This CDR3 is built from 14 residues. In germline, CDR1 is SGHTA, CDR2 FQGTGA. The CDR3 DNA sequence: TGTGCCAGCAGCCCCTCGGGAGGGGGGCGTGAGCAGTTCTTC. Amino acids: CASSPSGGGREQFF.

This rearrangement joins TRBV4-1 to TRBJ2-7; 9 nucleotides align to TRBD2. The germline V gene encodes CDR1 MGHRA and CDR2 YSYEKL. This CDR3 contains 15 residues. V shed 1 base, J shed 4 bases, and the junction held 5 bases outside the gene matches. This CDR3 reads CASSQGRGGVYEQYF. CDR3 coding DNA: TGCGCCAGCAGCCAAGGGCGGGGGGGCGTTTACGAGCAGTACTTC.

This chain connects TRBV19 to TRBJ1-5; D gene uncertain. The CDR3 runs 15 residues. The V end was cut by 8 bases, the J end by 1 base, with 15 bases between. The germline V gene has CDR1 LNHDA and CDR2 SQIVND (reference sequence). This CDR3 is CASRPSAASNQPQHF. As DNA, the CDR3 is TGTGCCAGTCGGCCGTCGGCTGCGAGCAATCAGCCCCAGCATTTT. Full variable domain (rest looked up from reference TRBV19 and TRBJ1-5): DGGITQSPKYLFRKEGQNVTLSCEQNLNHDAMYWYRQDPGQGLRLIYYSQIVNDFQKGDIAEGYSVSREKKESFPLTVTSAQKNPTAFYLCASRPSAASNQPQHFGDGTRLSIL.

The chain uses TRBV10-3 and TRBJ1-1; TRBD1 agrees at 8 bases. After removal of 5 bases from V and 8 bases from J, the junction contained 4 bases not matched to a gene. The germline gives CDR1 ENHRY, CDR2 SYGVKD. The CDR3 totals 12 residues. CDR3 coding DNA: TGTGCCATCAGTCGGACAGGGCCCGAAGCTTTCTTT. The encoded protein is CAISRTGPEAFF.

The chain employs TRBV10-3 and TRBJ2-3, with D unclear. The germline V gene has CDR1 ENHRY and CDR2 SYGVKD. This CDR3 spans 14 amino acids. With 1 base removed from V and 0 bases from J, the gap between germline ends came to 5 bases. For the CDR3, the DNA is TGTGCCATCAGTGAGTTCCTGAGCACAGATACGCAGTATTTT. Protein sequence: CAISEFLSTDTQYF.

J is TRBJ2-7 and V is TRBV11-2; TRBD2 matches at 14 bases. Germline V gene data show CDR1 as SGHAT and CDR2 as FQNNGV. V shed 2 bases and J 2 bases; nucleotides not matched to a gene: 2. CDR3 length: 16 residues. As DNA, the CDR3 is TGTGCCAGCAGCTTACGACTAGCGGGGGGGCCCTACGAGCAGTACTTC. It translates to CASSLRLAGGPYEQYF. The whole variable domain, remainder taken from reference TRBV11-2 and TRBJ2-7, is EAGVAQSPRYKIIEKRQSVAFWCNPISGHATLYWYQQILGQGPKLLIQFQNNGVVDDSQLPKDRFSAERLKGVDSTLKIQPAKLEDSAVYLCASSLRLAGGPYEQYFGPGTRLTVT.

V and J are TRBV15 and TRBJ1-6, with D unresolved. Trimming removed 2 bases at V and 8 bases at J, with 16 bases between. CDR3 length: 16 amino acids. Per the germline V gene, CDR1 is LNHNV and CDR2 is YYDKDF (reference sequence). The CDR3 sequence is CATSRTDYGKDSPLHF. The CDR3 DNA sequence: TGTGCCACCAGCAGAACAGATTATGGGAAGGATTCACCCCTCCACTTT.

The J gene is TRBJ1-1, the V gene TRBV5-6; D not certain. V was clipped by 0 bases and J by 8 bases, with 8 bases between them. The CDR3 is made up of 12 amino acids. The V gene's germline CDR1 is SGHDT and CDR2 YYEEEE. CDR3 DNA sequence: TGTGCCAGCAGCTTGGTTCGGACCGAAGCTTTCTTT. Protein sequence: CASSLVRTEAFF. The whole variable domain, filled in from reference TRBV5-6 and TRBJ1-1, reads DAGVTQSPTHLIKTRGQQVTLRCSPKSGHDTVSWYQQALGQGPQFIFQYYEEEERQRGNFPDRFSGHQFPNYSSELNVNALLLGDSALYLCASSLVRTEAFFGQGTRLTVV.

The chain joins TRBV10-3 to TRBJ2-4; the match to TRBD1 covers 9 bases. The germline gives CDR1 ENHRY, CDR2 SYGVKD. V dropped 8 bases and J dropped 8; count of bases not matched to a gene: 7. The CDR3 spans 13 residues. CDR3 nucleotides: TGTGCCATCGGGGACAGGGAGGGAGACATTCAGTACTTC. Protein sequence: CAIGDREGDIQYF.

The chain is built from TRBV7-6 and TRBJ2-3, with 7 bases that match TRBD2. The length of the CDR3 is 16 residues. J gave up 3 bases and V 0 bases, and 6 bases lay outside the gene matches. Germline CDR1 reads SGHVS; CDR2 reads FNYEAQ. CDR3 bases: TGTGCCAGCAGCTTAGCAACCGGGGGGTCGACAGATACGCAGTATTTT. It yields the protein CASSLATGGSTDTQYF.

This chain joins TRBV7-2 and TRBJ2-7; D possibly corresponds to TRBD2 (5 bases). This CDR3 region has 16 residues. Germline V gene lookup returns CDR1 SGHTA and CDR2 FQGNSA. V lost 0 bases and J lost 4, with 16 bases in between. The CDR3 region is CASSLAGRGYLYEQYF. CDR3 DNA: TGTGCCAGCAGCTTAGCGGGGAGAGGGTACCTATACGAGCAGTACTTC.

Comment on this clone: The germline gene is not matched at one end of the junction; a read error may be the cause. The chain couples TRBV30 to TRBJ2-2; 7 positions match TRBD2. The CDR3 totals 16 residues. Germline CDR1 GTSNPN, CDR2 SVGIG (reference sequence). This CDR3 reads CAWSVGLAENTGKLFF. CDR3 in DNA: TGTGCCTGGAGTGTAGGTCTAGCGGAGAACACCGGGAAGCTGTTTTTT.

V usage is TRBV7-2 and J usage is TRBJ2-5, with D perhaps matching TRBD1 (5 bases). The CDR3 has 17 amino acids. The V gene's germline CDR1 is SGHTA and CDR2 FQGNSA. The germline V and J ends were trimmed by 0 bases and 2 bases, with 16 bases remaining between them. For the CDR3, the DNA is TGTGCCAGCAGCTTAGCTAGCCAGGGTCACGTTCAAGAGACCCAGTACTTC. This translates into CASSLASQGHVQETQYF.

This chain connects TRBV18 to TRBJ2-3; D remains unclear. The germline V and J ends were trimmed by 5 bases and 2 bases, with 8 bases remaining between them. There are 13 residues in the CDR3. CDR1 is KGHSH and CDR2 is LQKENI in the germline V gene. The CDR3 loop reads CASSTGNTDTQYF. The CDR3 nucleotides read TGTGCCAGCTCAACGGGTAACACAGATACGCAGTATTTT.

DNA of the CDR3: TGTGCCAGCAGCGAGGGACAGGCCTATGGCTACACCTTC. It is translated as CASSEGQAYGYTF. The chain is built from TRBV14 and TRBJ1-2; 8 nucleotides align to TRBD1. This CDR3 contains 13 residues. The V gene end was trimmed by 5 bases and the J gene end by 4 bases; junction bases not matched to a gene: 3. Germline-derived CDR1 and CDR2 are SGHDN and FVKESK.

The chain employs TRBV6-5 and TRBJ1-1; the D is unclear. Germline loops: CDR1 MNHEY, CDR2 SVGAGI. The V end was cut by 8 bases, the J end by 0 bases, with 10 bases between. This CDR3 comprises 13 residues. CDR3 nucleotide sequence: TGTGCCAGCGCCGGACCCATGAACACTGAAGCTTTCTTT. Its protein product is CASAGPMNTEAFF.

The J gene is TRBJ2-7, the V gene TRBV6-5; D may be TRBD1 or TRBD2 (5 bases each). The germline V gene has CDR1 MNHEY and CDR2 SVGAGI. Trimming stripped 5 bases from V and 3 bases from J, with 11 bases between. This CDR3 is 13 amino acids long. CDR3 sequence reads: CASSPRGVYEQYF. In DNA form, the CDR3 reads TGTGCCAGCAGTCCCCGGGGCGTCTACGAGCAGTACTTC.